This T cell receptor (beta chain) was observed in a study of human T cells and chemical hapten exposure. Time point here: patch test 1, 2 weeks after DPC sensitization. As to treatment: therapeutic diphenylcyclopropenone sensitization with weekly scalp DPC. TCRdb re-derived calls from the RACE reads in MiXCR, one entry per CDR3 protein. Among about 120,000 distinct CDR3 sequences listed, around 10% were seen once. The CDR3 length is 15 residues. V was pared by 6 bases and J by 2 bases, with 16 bases between. The sequences come from whole blood, collected in connection with sensitization to the hapten diphenylcyclopropenone (DPC). This chain links TRBV12-3 or TRBV12-4 with TRBJ2-5, with D perhaps matching TRBD2 (5 bases). The clonotype comes from a woman in her forties or fifties with alopecia areata. Some clones in this sample may be carry-over from other donors' samples. The CDR3 DNA is TGTGCCAGCAGACCCTCCCACCGGGGACAAGAGACCCAGTACTTC. This codes for CASRPSHRGQETQYF.